This is a list of T cell receptor beta chains from one sample in a study of T cell changes during pregnancy in multiple sclerosis. Clones were sequenced by immunoSEQ multiplex PCR, and TCRdb holds only the in-frame ones, with some missing. The sample lists about 14,000 clones, 83% occurring once. The starting material was CD8+ T cells from peripheral blood mononuclear cells, obtained after pregnancy. These receptors were obtained from a female donor in good health, enrolled as a control in a pregnancy study. Each CDR3 is given with its conserved first and last residue. Each record gives: V gene, D gene, clone size, CDR3 length, J gene, CDR3 protein, CDR3 DNA. The D gene is left open where the match is weak. Some rows have no size entry. The others give once, few or many, or a class for an expanded clone.

v_call: TRBV6-5; d_call: .; clone_size: .; cdr3_length: 14; j_call: TRBJ2-7; cdr3_aa: CASSYGVEGYEQYF; cdr3_nt: TGTGCCAGCAGTTACGGGGTGGAGGGGTACGAGCAGTACTTC
v_call: TRBV6-5; d_call: TRBD2; clone_size: .; cdr3_length: 14; j_call: TRBJ2-1; cdr3_aa: CASSGTSEYNEQFF; cdr3_nt: TGTGCCAGCAGTGGGACTAGCGAATACAATGAGCAGTTCTTC
v_call: TRBV5-1; d_call: .; clone_size: .; cdr3_length: 14; j_call: TRBJ2-7; cdr3_aa: CASSQWSGTYEQYF; cdr3_nt: TGCGCCAGCAGCCAATGGTCAGGGACCTACGAGCAGTACTTC
v_call: TRBV9; d_call: .; clone_size: .; cdr3_length: 15; j_call: TRBJ2-7; cdr3_aa: CASSVGLGGAYEQYF; cdr3_nt: TGTGCCAGCAGCGTAGGGTTAGGGGGAGCCTACGAGCAGTACTTC
v_call: TRBV27; d_call: .; clone_size: few; cdr3_length: 12; j_call: TRBJ1-3; cdr3_aa: CASSQGQGTIYF; cdr3_nt: TGTGCCAGCAGCCAAGGGCAGGGCACCATATATTTT
v_call: TRBV6-4; d_call: TRBD2; clone_size: .; cdr3_length: 15; j_call: TRBJ2-3; cdr3_aa: CASSASGGSGDTQYF; cdr3_nt: TGTGCCAGCAGTGCTAGCGGGGGTAGCGGAGATACGCAGTATTTT
v_call: TRBV28; d_call: TRBD2; clone_size: .; cdr3_length: 16; j_call: TRBJ2-2; cdr3_aa: CASSRLAALNTGELFF; cdr3_nt: TGTGCCAGCAGCCGACTAGCGGCCCTGAACACCGGGGAGCTGTTTTTT
v_call: TRBV6-6; d_call: .; clone_size: .; cdr3_length: 15; j_call: TRBJ2-3; cdr3_aa: CASSIRDTRTDTQYF; cdr3_nt: TGTGCCAGCAGTATCCGGGACACTCGCACAGATACGCAGTATTTT
v_call: TRBV5-6; d_call: .; clone_size: .; cdr3_length: 14; j_call: TRBJ1-1; cdr3_aa: CASSRSAGAPEAFF; cdr3_nt: TGTGCCAGCAGCCGCTCCGCGGGCGCCCCTGAAGCTTTCTTT
v_call: TRBV2; d_call: .; clone_size: .; cdr3_length: 10; j_call: TRBJ2-7; cdr3_aa: CAVQGNEQYF; cdr3_nt: TGTGCCGTACAGGGTAACGAGCAGTACTTC
v_call: TRBV6-5; d_call: .; clone_size: .; cdr3_length: 14; j_call: TRBJ1-3; cdr3_aa: CASSTSPGGNTIYF; cdr3_nt: TGTGCCAGCAGTACCTCACCGGGGGGAAACACCATATATTTT
v_call: TRBV9; d_call: TRBD2; clone_size: .; cdr3_length: 16; j_call: TRBJ2-5; cdr3_aa: CASSVVPGGVQETQYF; cdr3_nt: TGTGCCAGCAGCGTAGTCCCGGGGGGAGTACAAGAGACCCAGTACTTC
v_call: TRBV11-2; d_call: .; clone_size: .; cdr3_length: 14; j_call: TRBJ2-2; cdr3_aa: CASSLRGGTGELFF; cdr3_nt: TGTGCCAGCAGCTTACGGGGAGGCACCGGGGAGCTGTTTTTT
v_call: TRBV14; d_call: TRBD1; clone_size: .; cdr3_length: 13; j_call: TRBJ1-1; cdr3_aa: CASRTGGNTEAFF; cdr3_nt: TGTGCCAGTAGGACAGGGGGGAACACTGAAGCTTTCTTT
v_call: TRBV30; d_call: .; clone_size: .; cdr3_length: 16; j_call: TRBJ2-7; cdr3_aa: CAWSASILFSSGEQYF; cdr3_nt: TGTGCCTGGAGTGCTAGTATTCTCTTTTCATCGGGAGAGCAGTACTTC
v_call: TRBV7-8; d_call: .; clone_size: once; cdr3_length: 21; j_call: TRBJ2-6; cdr3_aa: CASSLALSGQPLRSGANVLTF; cdr3_nt: TGTGCCAGCAGCTTAGCCCTTTCTGGACAGCCCCTACGCTCTGGGGCCAACGTCCTGACTTTC
v_call: TRBV28; d_call: TRBD1; clone_size: few; cdr3_length: 14; j_call: TRBJ2-2; cdr3_aa: CASSSQGMDGELFF; cdr3_nt: TGTGCCAGCAGCTCACAGGGGATGGACGGGGAGCTGTTTTTT
v_call: TRBV19; d_call: TRBD1; clone_size: .; cdr3_length: 12; j_call: TRBJ2-7; cdr3_aa: CASSTTGDEQYF; cdr3_nt: TGTGCCAGTAGTACTACAGGGGACGAGCAGTACTTC
v_call: TRBV10-1; d_call: .; clone_size: .; cdr3_length: 13; j_call: TRBJ1-1; cdr3_aa: CASSVIPGAEAFF; cdr3_nt: TGCGCCAGCAGCGTAATTCCCGGGGCTGAAGCTTTCTTT
v_call: TRBV25-1; d_call: .; clone_size: .; cdr3_length: 14; j_call: TRBJ1-2; cdr3_aa: CASSVLGSNYGYTF; cdr3_nt: TGTGCCAGCAGTGTGTTGGGCAGCAACTATGGCTACACCTTC
v_call: TRBV7-8; d_call: .; clone_size: .; cdr3_length: 13; j_call: TRBJ1-1; cdr3_aa: CASSLDAGTEAFF; cdr3_nt: TGTGCCAGCAGCTTAGATGCGGGAACTGAAGCTTTCTTT
v_call: TRBV30; d_call: TRBD2; clone_size: .; cdr3_length: 14; j_call: TRBJ2-1; cdr3_aa: CAWSWTSGSEEQFF; cdr3_nt: TGTGCCTGGAGTTGGACTAGCGGGAGCGAAGAGCAGTTCTTC
v_call: TRBV6-4; d_call: .; clone_size: large; cdr3_length: 14; j_call: TRBJ2-2; cdr3_aa: CASSSDGDTGELFF; cdr3_nt: TGTGCCAGCAGTTCGGACGGGGACACCGGGGAGCTGTTTTTT
v_call: TRBV5-6; d_call: TRBD1; clone_size: .; cdr3_length: 15; j_call: TRBJ2-7; cdr3_aa: CASSFGTGPLYEQYF; cdr3_nt: TGTGCCAGCAGCTTTGGGACAGGCCCCCTCTACGAGCAGTACTTC
v_call: TRBV27; d_call: .; clone_size: .; cdr3_length: 14; j_call: TRBJ1-2; cdr3_aa: CASSPGGPIYGYTF; cdr3_nt: TGTGCCAGCAGTCCGGGGGGGCCCATCTATGGCTACACCTTC
v_call: TRBV25-1; d_call: TRBD2; clone_size: once; cdr3_length: 14; j_call: TRBJ2-3; cdr3_aa: CASSESGSVDTQYF; cdr3_nt: TGTGCCAGCAGTGAAAGCGGGAGCGTAGATACGCAGTATTTT
v_call: TRBV7-6; d_call: TRBD1; clone_size: .; cdr3_length: 18; j_call: TRBJ1-2; cdr3_aa: CASTAGLPPGQTRDGYTF; cdr3_nt: TGTGCCAGCACCGCGGGGCTCCCTCCGGGACAGACAAGGGATGGCTACACCTTC
v_call: TRBV18; d_call: .; clone_size: once; cdr3_length: 19; j_call: TRBJ2-6; cdr3_aa: CASSPYDGAPSSGANVLTF; cdr3_nt: TGTGCCAGCTCACCCTACGATGGGGCCCCGAGCTCTGGGGCCAACGTCCTGACTTTC
v_call: TRBV7-8; d_call: TRBD2; clone_size: .; cdr3_length: 15; j_call: TRBJ2-2; cdr3_aa: CASSFGGRGTGELFF; cdr3_nt: TGTGCCAGCAGCTTTGGAGGGCGGGGGACCGGGGAGCTGTTTTTT
v_call: TRBV19; d_call: .; clone_size: .; cdr3_length: 12; j_call: TRBJ2-1; cdr3_aa: CATLNPGNEQFF; cdr3_nt: TGTGCCACCCTCAACCCGGGAAATGAGCAGTTCTTC
v_call: TRBV29-1; d_call: .; clone_size: .; cdr3_length: 13; j_call: TRBJ2-3; cdr3_aa: CSVEEYYLDTQYF; cdr3_nt: TGCAGCGTTGAAGAGTACTACTTGGATACGCAGTATTTT
v_call: TRBV13; d_call: .; clone_size: .; cdr3_length: 13; j_call: TRBJ2-2; cdr3_aa: CASSSSAGGELFF; cdr3_nt: TGTGCCAGCAGCTCCTCCGCAGGCGGGGAGCTGTTTTTT
v_call: TRBV19; d_call: .; clone_size: .; cdr3_length: 14; j_call: TRBJ2-7; cdr3_aa: CASSIVADSYEQYF; cdr3_nt: TGTGCCAGTAGTATAGTCGCGGACTCCTACGAGCAGTACTTC
v_call: TRBV30; d_call: TRBD1; clone_size: .; cdr3_length: 14; j_call: TRBJ1-1; cdr3_aa: CAWVPGQGNTEAFF; cdr3_nt: TGTGCCTGGGTTCCGGGACAGGGCAACACTGAAGCTTTCTTT
v_call: TRBV9; d_call: .; clone_size: .; cdr3_length: 20; j_call: TRBJ2-5; cdr3_aa: CASSGGTAGQLAAPLETQYF; cdr3_nt: TGTGCCAGCAGCGGCGGGACAGCCGGTCAACTAGCCGCCCCCCTGGAGACCCAGTACTTC
v_call: TRBV9; d_call: .; clone_size: .; cdr3_length: 13; j_call: TRBJ1-2; cdr3_aa: CASSAGTNYGYTF; cdr3_nt: TGTGCCAGCAGCGCAGGGACAAACTATGGCTACACCTTC
v_call: TRBV6-6; d_call: TRBD1; clone_size: .; cdr3_length: 12; j_call: TRBJ2-7; cdr3_aa: CASSGGQYEQYF; cdr3_nt: TGTGCCAGCAGTGGGGGACAGTACGAGCAGTACTTC
v_call: TRBV2; d_call: .; clone_size: .; cdr3_length: 17; j_call: TRBJ1-1; cdr3_aa: CASSVVTGHTLNTEAFF; cdr3_nt: TGTGCCAGCAGTGTAGTGACAGGTCACACTCTGAACACTGAAGCTTTCTTT
v_call: TRBV7-9; d_call: .; clone_size: .; cdr3_length: 10; j_call: TRBJ2-7; cdr3_aa: CASSRDEQYF; cdr3_nt: TGTGCCAGCAGCCGCGACGAGCAGTACTTC
v_call: TRBV19; d_call: .; clone_size: .; cdr3_length: 13; j_call: TRBJ2-7; cdr3_aa: CASSIYAAYEQYF; cdr3_nt: TGTGCCAGTAGTATTTACGCAGCCTACGAGCAGTACTTC